These T cell receptor beta chains were read from a single sample in a study of TIL therapy for anti-PD-1-resistant metastatic lung cancer. The assay was immunoSEQ multiplex PCR, and TCRdb's table has in-frame clones only and misses some. The data hold roughly 54,000 clones, with 80% to 90% observed a single time. Material: blood, obtained at baseline. These receptors were taken from a person aged 25-79 years with non-small cell lung cancer. Both conserved end residues are part of each CDR3. The D gene is left open where the match is weak. Not all rows give a size; the values are once, few, many and, for expanded clones, a class.

clone_size: -; v_call: TRBV5-1; j_call: TRBJ1-2; d_call: -; cdr3_nt: TGCGCCAGCAGCCGAATTACGGGACAAGACCTATCCCCCTATGGCTACACCTTC; cdr3_aa: CASSRITGQDLSPYGYTF
clone_size: -; v_call: TRBV5-1; j_call: TRBJ2-5; d_call: -; cdr3_nt: TGCGCCAGCAGCTTGGGGCAATTCCAAGAGACCCAGTACTTC; cdr3_aa: CASSLGQFQETQYF
clone_size: -; v_call: TRBV18; j_call: TRBJ2-7; d_call: -; cdr3_nt: TGTGCCAGCTCACCCCCGACAGTCGACGAGCAGTACTTC; cdr3_aa: CASSPPTVDEQYF
clone_size: -; v_call: TRBV4-1; j_call: TRBJ1-3; d_call: -; cdr3_nt: TGCGCCAGCAGCCGCAATAAGGGTGGGGGAAACACCATATATTTT; cdr3_aa: CASSRNKGGGNTIYF
clone_size: -; v_call: TRBV25-1; j_call: TRBJ2-7; d_call: -; cdr3_nt: TGTGCCAGCAGTGACCGTTTCCCTTCGGACAGACGGTCCTACGAGCAGTACTTC; cdr3_aa: CASSDRFPSDRRSYEQYF
clone_size: -; v_call: TRBV18; j_call: TRBJ2-2; d_call: -; cdr3_nt: TGTGCCAGCTCACCACGGCGAGGGAGCACCGGGGAGCTGTTTTTT; cdr3_aa: CASSPRRGSTGELFF
clone_size: -; v_call: TRBV2; j_call: TRBJ2-1; d_call: -; cdr3_nt: TGTGCCAGCATCCTAAGGCGTAACAATGAGCAGTTCTTC; cdr3_aa: CASILRRNNEQFF
clone_size: -; v_call: TRBV3-1/TRBV3-2; j_call: TRBJ2-4; d_call: -; cdr3_nt: TGTGCCAGCAGCCCCTTACTAGCCAAAAACATTCAGTACTTC; cdr3_aa: CASSPLLAKNIQYF
clone_size: -; v_call: TRBV28; j_call: TRBJ2-3; d_call: -; cdr3_nt: TGTGCCAGCAGTTCCACACTCGACAGGCCCTACACCTCAGATACGCAGTATTTT; cdr3_aa: CASSSTLDRPYTSDTQYF
clone_size: -; v_call: TRBV12-3/TRBV12-4; j_call: TRBJ1-1; d_call: TRBD1; cdr3_nt: TGTGCCAGCAGTTTTAGTGGGACAGGGATGGCTTTCTTT; cdr3_aa: CASSFSGTGMAFF
clone_size: -; v_call: TRBV9; j_call: TRBJ1-2; d_call: TRBD1; cdr3_nt: TGTGCCAGCAGCGGGTTGACAGGGGGATCTGGCTACACCTTC; cdr3_aa: CASSGLTGGSGYTF
clone_size: -; v_call: TRBV27; j_call: TRBJ2-7; d_call: -; cdr3_nt: TGTGCCAGCAGTTTTTTGGTAGGCTACGAGCAGTACTTC; cdr3_aa: CASSFLVGYEQYF
clone_size: -; v_call: TRBV3-1/TRBV3-2; j_call: TRBJ2-3; d_call: -; cdr3_nt: TGTGCCAGCAGCCGGGACCTCCCTTTTACGCAGTATTTT; cdr3_aa: CASSRDLPFTQYF
clone_size: -; v_call: TRBV9; j_call: TRBJ2-6; d_call: -; cdr3_nt: TGTGCCAGCAGGGGGGCTGGGGCCAACGTCCTGACTTTC; cdr3_aa: CASRGAGANVLTF
clone_size: -; v_call: TRBV6-5; j_call: TRBJ2-4; d_call: -; cdr3_nt: TGTGCCAGCATTAGTCTTTCGGGCAGGGGCATTCAGTACTTC; cdr3_aa: CASISLSGRGIQYF
clone_size: -; v_call: TRBV24-1; j_call: TRBJ2-7; d_call: -; cdr3_nt: TGTGCCACCAGTGATCTCGCAGGCTACGAGCAGTACTTC; cdr3_aa: CATSDLAGYEQYF
clone_size: -; v_call: TRBV5-1; j_call: TRBJ2-7; d_call: -; cdr3_nt: TGCGCCAGCAGCTTGGTTGTAACTGACAGATCCTACGAGCAGTACTTC; cdr3_aa: CASSLVVTDRSYEQYF
clone_size: -; v_call: TRBV5-1; j_call: TRBJ1-2; d_call: -; cdr3_nt: TGCGCCAGCAGCTTGGAGCCGGGCTGGAACTATGGCTACACCTTC; cdr3_aa: CASSLEPGWNYGYTF
clone_size: -; v_call: TRBV10-1; j_call: TRBJ2-3; d_call: TRBD1; cdr3_nt: TGCGCCAGCAGTGATGGGACAGGGGGTATCTCAGATACGCAGTATTTT; cdr3_aa: CASSDGTGGISDTQYF
clone_size: -; v_call: TRBV19; j_call: TRBJ2-3; d_call: TRBD2; cdr3_nt: TGTGCCAGTATAAGCGGGGGGGCATCAGATACGCAGTATTTT; cdr3_aa: CASISGGASDTQYF
clone_size: -; v_call: TRBV30; j_call: TRBJ2-7; d_call: -; cdr3_nt: TGTGCCTGGAACCTTCAGGGAACCTACGAGCAGTACTTC; cdr3_aa: CAWNLQGTYEQYF
clone_size: -; v_call: TRBV6-4; j_call: TRBJ2-3; d_call: -; cdr3_nt: TGTGCCAGCACCCGAAAGGGAGACACAGATACGCAGTATTTT; cdr3_aa: CASTRKGDTDTQYF
clone_size: -; v_call: TRBV30; j_call: TRBJ1-2; d_call: TRBD1; cdr3_nt: TGTGCCTGGAGTATGGGACAGTTTAACTATGGCTACACCTTC; cdr3_aa: CAWSMGQFNYGYTF
clone_size: -; v_call: TRBV5-1; j_call: TRBJ1-1; d_call: -; cdr3_nt: TGCGCCAGCAGCCCTGACCCGGGGGGCACTGAAGCTTTCTTT; cdr3_aa: CASSPDPGGTEAFF
clone_size: -; v_call: TRBV30; j_call: TRBJ1-2; d_call: TRBD1; cdr3_nt: TGTGCCGTTTTGCCGGGACAGGGCTATGGCTACACCTTC; cdr3_aa: CAVLPGQGYGYTF
clone_size: -; v_call: TRBV6-6; j_call: TRBJ1-4; d_call: -; cdr3_nt: TGTGCCAGCAGTCGATCTGGGGAAAGGAATGAAAAACTGTTTTTT; cdr3_aa: CASSRSGERNEKLFF
clone_size: -; v_call: TRBV15; j_call: TRBJ1-4; d_call: -; cdr3_nt: TGTGCCACCAGCAGAGGACTACTGGGAGGAAAACTGTTTTTT; cdr3_aa: CATSRGLLGGKLFF
clone_size: -; v_call: TRBV27; j_call: TRBJ1-1; d_call: -; cdr3_nt: TGTGCCAGCAGTTTAACGAGGGGCACTGAAGCTTTCTTT; cdr3_aa: CASSLTRGTEAFF
clone_size: once; v_call: TRBV30; j_call: TRBJ1-1; d_call: -; cdr3_nt: TGTGCCTGGAGTCTGGGGACTGAAGCTTTCTTT; cdr3_aa: CAWSLGTEAFF
clone_size: -; v_call: TRBV9; j_call: TRBJ1-6; d_call: TRBD1; cdr3_nt: TGTGCCAGCAGCGACGGGACAGTCAATTCACCCCTCCACTTT; cdr3_aa: CASSDGTVNSPLHF